One sample yielded the 25 T cell receptor beta chains listed below, sequenced in a study of cytomegalovirus exposure and HLA in healthy donors (dated by TCRdb to the late 2010s). Libraries were made using the immunoSEQ multiplex PCR assay. This immuneACCESS table, as held by TCRdb, lists in-frame sequences with V and J called but not all clones. Of the missing ones, under half trace to an unresolved V gene in checked studies; the others have no known cause. In all, the sample holds fewer than 200,000 clones, and around 85% of those were seen once. Of the sample, about 17% is held by the ten largest clones. Material: PBMCs. These receptors were collected from a young man in good health and CMV-seropositive.

This clone was recorded only once. The V and J genes are TRBV11-2 and TRBJ2-5, with 7 bases matching TRBD2. In germline, CDR1 is SGHAT, CDR2 FQNNGV. V shed 0 bases, J shed 5 bases, and the junction held 6 bases outside the gene matches. CDR3 length: 15 amino acids. Here the CDR3 DNA reads TGTGCCAGCAGCTTAGATACGGGGGGAAGGGAGACCCAGTACTTC. Translating gives CASSLDTGGRETQYF.

The J gene is TRBJ2-7, the V gene TRBV30; TRBD1 matches at 10 bases. CDR1 and CDR2 (germline): GTSNPN, SVGIG (reference sequence). The CDR3 is made up of 14 amino acids. J was trimmed by 6 bases and V by 4 bases; bases with no gene match: 9. CDR3: CAWTLPGTGAEQYF. Written as DNA, the CDR3 is TGTGCCTGGACCCTCCCCGGGACAGGGGCCGAGCAGTACTTC.

This CDR3 reads CASNEGYSNQPQHF. In nucleotides, the CDR3 is TGTGCCAGCAACGAGGGCTATAGCAATCAGCCCCAGCATTTT. The chain has TRBV6-1 and TRBJ1-5; no definite D call. CDR1 and CDR2 (germline): MNHNS, SASEGT. The V and J ends lost 7 bases and 0 bases respectively, with 10 bases between them. This CDR3 contains 14 residues.

About this clone: Distinct nucleotide sequences in the sample also encode this CDR3. The chain uses TRBV12-5 and TRBJ2-3; possibly TRBD1 for D (6 bases). The CDR3 has 14 amino acids. Germline CDR1 is LGHNT and CDR2 is FRNRAP. V was cut by 3 bases and J by 6 bases, with 13 bases left in between. CDR3 nucleotide sequence: TGTGCTAGTGGTTTAATGGGGGCCGGGGATACGCAGTATTTT. Protein: CASGLMGAGDTQYF.

The V call is TRBV7-9, the J call TRBJ2-2; D perhaps matches TRBD2 (5 bases). The CDR3 loop spans 14 amino acids. Looked up from germline, CDR1 is SEHNR and CDR2 is FQNEAQ (reference sequence). The V end lost 6 bases, the J end lost 5 bases, and 13 bases lay between the germline ends. CDR3 residues: CASRPGFGTGELFF. The DNA for the CDR3 is TGTGCCAGCAGGCCGGGGTTCGGGACCGGGGAGCTGTTTTTT.

This clone was recorded a few times. This chain connects TRBV5-1 to TRBJ2-7; 12 bases map to TRBD2. Germline V CDR1 and CDR2: SGHRS, YFSETQ. The CDR3 length is 15 residues. Unmatched junction bases numbered 7, after V lost 4 bases and J lost 5 bases. CDR3 nucleotide sequence: TGCGCCAGCAGCCCGGGGACTAGCGGGTTCCACGAGCAGTACTTC. Translating gives CASSPGTSGFHEQYF.

The rearrangement uses TRBV5-1 and TRBJ2-1, with 9 bases lining up with TRBD2. This CDR3 has 16 amino acids. The V segment lost 5 bases and the J segment 0 bases; nucleotides outside the gene matches: 6. Germline V CDR1 and CDR2: SGHRS, YFSETQ. The CDR3 bases are TGCGCCAGCAGGCAGACTAGCGGAAGCTCCTACAATGAGCAGTTCTTC. Translation: CASRQTSGSSYNEQFF.

The rearrangement links TRBV5-8 to TRBJ1-5, with a weak D call TRBD1 (6 bases). CDR3 length: 14 amino acids. Trimming removed 4 bases from V and 4 bases from J, with 12 bases in between. CDR1 and CDR2 from the germline V gene are SGHTS and YDEGEE. The DNA for the CDR3 is TGTGCCAGCAGCCCGGGACAAATAAATCAGCCCCAGCATTTT. Translating it yields CASSPGQINQPQHF.

The chain has TRBV11-3 and TRBJ2-2, with 10 bases fitting TRBD1. V was pared by 4 bases and J by 0 bases, with 5 bases of the junction left unmatched. Germline V lookup: CDR1 SGHNT, CDR2 YENEEA. CDR3 length equals 17 residues. The CDR3 bases are TGTGCCAGCAGCTCACGACAGGGGGCCCCGAACACCGGGGAGCTGTTTTTT. Translating it yields CASSSRQGAPNTGELFF.

The rearrangement uses TRBV6-6 and TRBJ1-5; TRBD1 is a possible D gene (5 bases). The CDR3 runs to 12 residues. The V gene's germline CDR1 is MNHNY and CDR2 SVGAGI (reference sequence). V lost 11 bases to trimming and J lost 4 bases, with 12 bases between them. CDR3 sequence: CAPAGTNQPQHF. In DNA, the CDR3 is TGTGCCCCCGCAGGGACTAATCAGCCCCAGCATTTT.

The rearrangement uses TRBV30 and TRBJ2-5; TRBD2 matches 7 bases. CDR1 is GTSNPN, CDR2 SVGIG, per germline (reference sequence). The CDR3 sequence is 15 residues long. Trimming removed 2 bases from V and 4 bases from J; junction bases left unmatched: 10. CDR3 sequence: CAWSPRGGPPETQYF. DNA of the CDR3: TGTGCCTGGAGTCCGCGCGGGGGACCTCCAGAGACCCAGTACTTC.

The chain combines TRBV12-5 with TRBJ1-5; D gene uncertain. Per germline, CDR1 LGHNT and CDR2 FRNRAP. Trimming removed 5 bases at V and 4 bases at J, with 9 bases between. The CDR3 consists of 13 residues. The CDR3 is CASGPRVNQPQHF. The CDR3 nucleotides are TGTGCTAGTGGTCCCCGTGTAAATCAGCCCCAGCATTTT.

The V gene is TRBV5-1, the J gene TRBJ1-2; D gene unclear. Germline V lookup: CDR1 SGHRS, CDR2 YFSETQ. The CDR3 has 13 residues. Trimming cost V 5 bases and J 1 base, with 9 bases left between them. DNA for the CDR3: TGCGCCAGCAGGGCGGAATTTAACTATGGCTACACCTTC. Translation: CASRAEFNYGYTF.

The chain joins TRBV2 to TRBJ2-7; D may be TRBD2 (5 bases). The CDR3 is made up of 15 amino acids. Germline V gene lookup returns CDR1 SNHLY and CDR2 FYNNEI. V was clipped by 6 bases and J by 6 bases, with 21 bases between them. The CDR3, as DNA: TGTGCCAGCAGGAGGGCGGCGGGTCCCGTGGGCGAGCAGTACTTC. It codes for CASRRAAGPVGEQYF.

The CDR3 DNA reads as TGTGCCAGCCGCCGGGGCAATCAGCCCCAGCATTTT. Amino acids: CASRRGNQPQHF. The J gene is TRBJ1-5, the V gene TRBV2; D remains unclear. Trimming pared 8 bases from V and 2 bases from J, leaving 7 bases between. The germline CDR1 and CDR2 sequences are SNHLY and FYNNEI. This CDR3 contains 12 residues.

This clone was found a few times. The chain recombines TRBV2 with TRBJ1-2; a weak D match, TRBD1 (6 bases). V dropped 5 bases and J dropped 5 bases, with 21 bases sitting between them. The CDR3 runs 16 residues. CDR1 is SNHLY, CDR2 FYNNEI, per germline. This CDR3 is CASSSSYSGTKYGYTF. As DNA, the CDR3 is TGTGCCAGCAGTTCCTCCTACTCCGGGACAAAGTATGGCTACACCTTC.

This clone was counted a few times. The chain combines TRBV4-2 with TRBJ2-5; 9 bases fit TRBD2. V dropped 6 bases and J dropped 0; count of bases not matched to a gene: 5. Germline V CDR1 and CDR2: LGHNA, YNFKEQ. This CDR3 is 15 amino acids long. The CDR3 DNA sequence: TGTGCCAGCAGTGTTATAGCGGGAGACCAAGAGACCCAGTACTTC. Its translation is CASSVIAGDQETQYF.

This clone has only a few counts. The chain combines TRBV6-5 with TRBJ1-2; 7 positions agree with TRBD1. CDR3 size: 15 residues. The germline gives CDR1 MNHEY, CDR2 SVGAGI. Trimming at V came to 6 bases and at J to 0 bases, leaving 7 bases not matched to a gene. The CDR3, as DNA: TGTGCCAGCAGACATCGACAGGGAACTAACTATGGCTACACCTTC. This translates into CASRHRQGTNYGYTF.

This clone was observed a handful of times. The chain uses TRBV30 and TRBJ1-2; D uncertain. CDR1 GTSNPN and CDR2 SVGIG come from the germline V gene (reference sequence). The CDR3 loop spans 13 amino acids. V lost 1 base to trimming and J lost 1 base, with 7 bases between them. CDR3 sequence reads: CAWSAGNNYGYTF. CDR3 in DNA: TGTGCCTGGAGTGCGGGAAATAACTATGGCTACACCTTC.

The chain recombines TRBV28 with TRBJ2-3; no definite D call. V shed 5 bases and J shed 2 bases, with 11 bases lying between them. CDR3 length: 14 residues. Germline V lookup: CDR1 MDHEN, CDR2 SYDVKM. CDR3 in amino acids: CASSPEAFTDTQYF. CDR3 in DNA: TGTGCCAGCAGTCCAGAGGCCTTCACAGATACGCAGTATTTT. Filled out from reference TRBV28 and TRBJ2-3, the complete variable domain reads DVKVTQSSRYLVKRTGEKVFLECVQDMDHENMFWYRQDPGLGLRLIYFSYDVKMKEKGDIPEGYSVSREKKERFSLILESASTNQTSMYLCASSPEAFTDTQYFGPGTRLTVL.

Only a few counts were recorded for this clone. The gene calls are TRBV28 and TRBJ2-5; possible D gene TRBD2, 6 bases. The germline CDR1 and CDR2 sequences are MDHEN and SYDVKM. V lost 2 bases to trimming and J lost 3 bases, with 16 bases between them. This CDR3 comprises 16 residues. The CDR3 loop reads CASSLGSGAPEETQYF. CDR3 in DNA: TGTGCCAGCAGTTTAGGGTCGGGAGCCCCCGAAGAGACCCAGTACTTC.

This clone has only a few counts. V gene TRBV30 combines with J gene TRBJ1-1, with D possibly being TRBD1 (6 bases). Germline V gene lookup returns CDR1 GTSNPN and CDR2 SVGIG (reference sequence). This CDR3 spans 12 amino acids. V lost 8 bases, J lost 5 bases, and 15 bases lay in between. The DNA of the CDR3 is TGTGCCGGCTCACAGGGATCGACTGAAGCTTTCTTT. This sequence encodes CAGSQGSTEAFF.

This chain connects TRBV28 to TRBJ2-3; 8 positions agree with TRBD2. Germline CDR1 MDHEN, CDR2 SYDVKM. Unmatched junction bases numbered 4, after V lost 7 bases and J lost 1 base. This CDR3 is 14 amino acids long. Here the CDR3 DNA reads TGTGCCAGCATGCGCGGGGGGCGCACAGATACGCAGTATTTT. Encoded protein: CASMRGGRTDTQYF.

V and J are TRBV5-6 and TRBJ2-5; 11 bases agree with TRBD2. The CDR3 is made up of 18 amino acids. The germline V gene encodes CDR1 SGHDT and CDR2 YYEEEE. V trimming: 1 base; J trimming: 2 bases; junction bases outside the gene matches: 10. The CDR3 DNA is TGTGCCAGCAGCTTGCCCCCTACTAGCGGGGGTTATCAAGAGACCCAGTACTTC. The encoded protein is CASSLPPTSGGYQETQYF.

This chain connects TRBV28 to TRBJ1-1; TRBD1 matches at 8 bases. CDR3 size: 15 residues. V was clipped by 8 bases and J by 1 base; unmatched bases: 9. From germline, CDR1 is MDHEN and CDR2 SYDVKM. The CDR3 spells CASGYRGVANTEAFF. The CDR3 region has the DNA TGTGCCAGCGGCTACAGGGGGGTGGCGAACACTGAAGCTTTCTTT.